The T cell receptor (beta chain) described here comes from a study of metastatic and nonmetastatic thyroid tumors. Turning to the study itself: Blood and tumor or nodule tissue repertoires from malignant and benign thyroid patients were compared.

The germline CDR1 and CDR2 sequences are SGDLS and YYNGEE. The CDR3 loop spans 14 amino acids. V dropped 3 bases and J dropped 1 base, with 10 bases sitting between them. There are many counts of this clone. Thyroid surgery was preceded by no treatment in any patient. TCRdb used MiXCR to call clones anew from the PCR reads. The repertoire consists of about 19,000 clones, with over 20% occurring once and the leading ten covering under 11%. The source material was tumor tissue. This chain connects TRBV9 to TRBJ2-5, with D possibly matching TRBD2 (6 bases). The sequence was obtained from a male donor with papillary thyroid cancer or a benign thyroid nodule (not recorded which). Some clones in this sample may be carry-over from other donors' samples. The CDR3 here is CASSAGVFQETQYF. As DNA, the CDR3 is TGTGCCAGCAGCGCGGGAGTGTTCCAAGAGACCCAGTACTTC.